This TCR beta chain emerged from a study of shared clonotypes between healthy human individuals. Overall study findings and caveats: As a rule, naive subsets had a larger estimated richness than memory subsets. Non-shared clonotypes had lower generation probabilities than those shared by all four donors.

Naive CD8 cells comprised CD45RO-negative, CCR7-positively selected cells, excluding terminally differentiated effector memory CD45RA+ cells. Only Caucasian adults living in Nashville, Tennessee made up the donor group. A note on this clone: Its antigen is as yet unknown. This specimen includes other DNA sequences encoding the same CDR3.

V lost 3 bases and J lost 1, with 8 bases in between. Germline V gives CDR1 SGHDT, CDR2 YYEEEE. The CDR3 runs to 13 residues. Assay: immunoSEQ multiplex PCR; the TCRdb copy retains only in-frame clones and omits some. The table records around 2,000,000 clones, about 92% of them present only once. This chain connects TRBV5-6 to TRBJ2-7; D not resolved. The sample consisted of naive CD8+ T cells from PBMCs. This receptor was taken from a man younger than 35 in good health. Some clones in this sample may be carry-over from other donors' samples. Written as DNA, the CDR3 is TGTGCCAGCAGCTCTTCAGGATCCTACGAGCAGTACTTC. It translates to CASSSSGSYEQYF.